Only a few counts were recorded for the clone carrying this T cell receptor beta chain. Its antigen remains unidentified. V was clipped by 0 bases and J by 4 bases; unmatched bases: 4. The CDR3 length is 17 residues. In germline, CDR1 is ENHRY, CDR2 SYGVKD. These data belong to a study of T-cell reconstitution after alpha-beta-depleted transplantation in children. Study observations and caveats: Approximately two months post-transplant, alpha-beta T cells reportedly originated from several hundred expanded graft clones. T cells produced anew were the main source of T-cell counts and diversity one year after transplant.

Researchers prepared the TCRbeta library using unique molecular identifiers, the study reports. TCRdb itself ran the PCR reads through MiXCR, one entry per CDR3 protein. The data show around 800,000 distinct CDR3 sequences, approximately 15% seen once. The input for sequencing was PBMCs, mostly from graft donor cells, taken 360 days after TCRalphabeta/CD19-depleted stem cell transplant. V usage is TRBV10-3 and J usage is TRBJ1-6; 9 bases agree with TRBD1. The sequence derives from a male patient younger than 18 who had a stem cell transplant for acute lymphoblastic leukemia, so the T cells may come from the graft donor. The CDR3 spells CAISESKGQGYNSPLHF. The CDR3 DNA reads TGTGCCATCAGTGAGTCGAAAGGACAGGGGTATAATTCACCCCTCCACTTT.